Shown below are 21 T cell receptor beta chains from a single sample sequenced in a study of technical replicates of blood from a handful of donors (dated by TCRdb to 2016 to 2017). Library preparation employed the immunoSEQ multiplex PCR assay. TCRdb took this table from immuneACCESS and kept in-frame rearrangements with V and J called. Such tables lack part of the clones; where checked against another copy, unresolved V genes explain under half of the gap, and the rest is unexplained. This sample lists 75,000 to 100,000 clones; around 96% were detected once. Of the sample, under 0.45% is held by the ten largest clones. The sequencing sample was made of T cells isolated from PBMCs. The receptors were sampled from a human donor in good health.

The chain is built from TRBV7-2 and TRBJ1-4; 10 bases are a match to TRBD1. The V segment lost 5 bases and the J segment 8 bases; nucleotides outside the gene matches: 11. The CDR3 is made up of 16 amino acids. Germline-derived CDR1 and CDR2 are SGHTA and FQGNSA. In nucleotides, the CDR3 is TGTGCCAGCAGCCGGGCTGGACAGGGGGATAGAGAAAAACTGTTTTTT. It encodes CASSRAGQGDREKLFF.

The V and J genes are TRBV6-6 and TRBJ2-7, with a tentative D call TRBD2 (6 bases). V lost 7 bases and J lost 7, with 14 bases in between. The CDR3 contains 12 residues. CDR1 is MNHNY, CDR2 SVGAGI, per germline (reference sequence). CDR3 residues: CASTSIGGEQYF. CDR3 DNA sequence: TGTGCCAGCACCAGCATCGGGGGAGAGCAGTACTTC.

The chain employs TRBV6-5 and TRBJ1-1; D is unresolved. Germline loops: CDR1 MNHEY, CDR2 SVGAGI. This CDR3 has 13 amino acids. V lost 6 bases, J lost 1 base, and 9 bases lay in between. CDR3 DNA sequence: TGTGCCAGCAGCCTAAGCCAGAACACTGAAGCTTTCTTT. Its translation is CASSLSQNTEAFF.

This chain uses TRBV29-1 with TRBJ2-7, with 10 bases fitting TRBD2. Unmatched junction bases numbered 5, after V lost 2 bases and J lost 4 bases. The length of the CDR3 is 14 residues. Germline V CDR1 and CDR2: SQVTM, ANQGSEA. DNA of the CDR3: TGCAGCGTTGAAAGCGGGAGGGAGGTTTACGAGCAGTACTTC. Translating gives CSVESGREVYEQYF.

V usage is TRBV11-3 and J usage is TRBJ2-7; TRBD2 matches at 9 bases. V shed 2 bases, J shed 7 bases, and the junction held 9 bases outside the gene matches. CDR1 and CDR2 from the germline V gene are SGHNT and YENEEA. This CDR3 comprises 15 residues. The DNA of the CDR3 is TGTGCCAGCAGCTTATCATCCACCCTAGCGGGAGAGCAGTACTTC. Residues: CASSLSSTLAGEQYF.

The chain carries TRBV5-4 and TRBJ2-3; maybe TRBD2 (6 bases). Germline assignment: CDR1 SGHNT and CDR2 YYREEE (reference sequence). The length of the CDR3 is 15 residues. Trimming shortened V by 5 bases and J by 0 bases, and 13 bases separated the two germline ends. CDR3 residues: CASRRDSTSTDTQYF. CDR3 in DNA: TGTGCCAGCAGGCGGGACTCAACTAGCACAGATACGCAGTATTTT.

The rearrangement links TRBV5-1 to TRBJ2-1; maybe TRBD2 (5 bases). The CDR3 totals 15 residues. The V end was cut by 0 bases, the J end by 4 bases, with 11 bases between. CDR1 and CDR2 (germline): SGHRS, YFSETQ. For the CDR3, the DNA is TGCGCCAGCAGCTTGGACGGAGGATTATACAATGAGCAGTTCTTC. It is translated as CASSLDGGLYNEQFF.

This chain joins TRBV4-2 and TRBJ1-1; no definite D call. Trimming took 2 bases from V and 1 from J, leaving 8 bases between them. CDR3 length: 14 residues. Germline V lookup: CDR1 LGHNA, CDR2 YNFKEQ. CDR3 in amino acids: CASSQFFQNTEAFF. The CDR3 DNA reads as TGTGCCAGCAGCCAATTTTTTCAGAACACTGAAGCTTTCTTT.

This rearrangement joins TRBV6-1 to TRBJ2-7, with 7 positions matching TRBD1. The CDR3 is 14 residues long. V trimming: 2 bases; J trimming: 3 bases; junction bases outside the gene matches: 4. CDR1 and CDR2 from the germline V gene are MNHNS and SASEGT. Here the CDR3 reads CASSEQGEYYEQYF. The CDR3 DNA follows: TGTGCCAGCAGTGAACAGGGGGAGTACTACGAGCAGTACTTC.

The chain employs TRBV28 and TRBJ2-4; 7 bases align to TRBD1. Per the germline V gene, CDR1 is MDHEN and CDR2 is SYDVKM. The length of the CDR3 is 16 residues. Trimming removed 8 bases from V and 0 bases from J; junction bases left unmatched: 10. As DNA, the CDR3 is TGTGCCAGCGCAAACGACAGGGAACTAGCCAAAAACATTCAGTACTTC. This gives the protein CASANDRELAKNIQYF.

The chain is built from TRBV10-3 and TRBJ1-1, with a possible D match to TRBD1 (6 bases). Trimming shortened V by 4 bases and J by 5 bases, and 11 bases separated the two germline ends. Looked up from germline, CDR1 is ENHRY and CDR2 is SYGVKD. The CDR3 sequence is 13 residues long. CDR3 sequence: CAISVNRDTEAFF. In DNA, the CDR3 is TGTGCCATCAGTGTCAACAGGGATACTGAAGCTTTCTTT.

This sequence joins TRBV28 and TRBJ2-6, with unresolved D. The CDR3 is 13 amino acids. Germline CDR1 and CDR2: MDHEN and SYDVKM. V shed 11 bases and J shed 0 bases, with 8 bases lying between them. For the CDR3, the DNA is TGTGCCGTACAGAGCTCTGGGGCCAACGTCCTGACTTTC. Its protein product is CAVQSSGANVLTF.

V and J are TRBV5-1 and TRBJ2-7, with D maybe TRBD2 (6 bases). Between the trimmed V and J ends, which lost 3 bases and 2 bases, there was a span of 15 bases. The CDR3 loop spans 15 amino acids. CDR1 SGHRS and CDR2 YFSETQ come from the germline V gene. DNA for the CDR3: TGCGCCAGCAGCTCCTCCCAGGGACTTCCCTACGAGCAGTACTTC. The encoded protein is CASSSSQGLPYEQYF.

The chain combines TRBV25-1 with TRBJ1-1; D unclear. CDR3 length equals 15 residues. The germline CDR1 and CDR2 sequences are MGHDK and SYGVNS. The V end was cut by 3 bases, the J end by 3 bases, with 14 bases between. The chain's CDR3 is CASSDLTSGYTEAFF. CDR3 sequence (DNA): TGTGCCAGCAGTGATCTTACATCGGGTTACACTGAAGCTTTCTTT. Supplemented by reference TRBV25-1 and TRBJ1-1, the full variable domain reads EADIYQTPRYLVIGTGKKITLECSQTMGHDKMYWYQQDPGMELHLIHYSYGVNSTEKGDLSSESTVSRIRTEHFPLTLESARPSHTSQYLCASSDLTSGYTEAFFGQGTRLTVV.

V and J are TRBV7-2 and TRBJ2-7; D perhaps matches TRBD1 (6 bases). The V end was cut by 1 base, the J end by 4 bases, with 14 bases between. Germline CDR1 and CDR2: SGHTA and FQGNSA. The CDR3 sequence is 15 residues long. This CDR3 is CASSLGRGYDYEQYF. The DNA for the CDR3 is TGTGCCAGCAGCTTAGGCAGGGGATACGATTACGAGCAGTACTTC. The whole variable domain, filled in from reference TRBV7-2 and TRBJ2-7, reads GAGVSQSPSNKVTEKGKDVELRCDPISGHTALYWYRQSLGQGLEFLIYFQGNSAPDKSGLPSDRFSAERTGGSVSTLTIQRTQQEDSAVYLCASSLGRGYDYEQYFGPGTRLTVT.

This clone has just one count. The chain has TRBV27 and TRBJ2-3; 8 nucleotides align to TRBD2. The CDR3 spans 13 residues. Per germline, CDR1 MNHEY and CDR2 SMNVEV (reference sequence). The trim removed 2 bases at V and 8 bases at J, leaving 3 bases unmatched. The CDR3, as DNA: TGTGCCAGCAGTTTAGGGACTAGGGGTACGCAGTATTTT. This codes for CASSLGTRGTQYF.

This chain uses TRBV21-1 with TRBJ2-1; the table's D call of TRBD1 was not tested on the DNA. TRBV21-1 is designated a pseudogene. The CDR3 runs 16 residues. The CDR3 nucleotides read TGTGCCAGCAGCAAAGGGCAACAGGGGGGATACAATGAGCAGTTCTTC. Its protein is CASSKGQQGGYNEQFF.

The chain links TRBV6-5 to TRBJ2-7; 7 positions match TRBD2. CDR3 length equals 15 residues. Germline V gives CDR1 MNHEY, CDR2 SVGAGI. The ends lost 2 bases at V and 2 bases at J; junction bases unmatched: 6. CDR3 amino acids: CASSYGPGGTYEQYF. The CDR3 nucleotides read TGTGCCAGCAGTTACGGTCCGGGAGGAACCTACGAGCAGTACTTC.

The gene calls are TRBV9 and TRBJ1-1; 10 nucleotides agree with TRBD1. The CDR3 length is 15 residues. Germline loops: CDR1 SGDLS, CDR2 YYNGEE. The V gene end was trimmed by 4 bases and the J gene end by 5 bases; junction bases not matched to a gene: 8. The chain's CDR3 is CASSISGQGETEAFF. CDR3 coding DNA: TGTGCCAGCAGCATCTCAGGACAGGGGGAAACTGAAGCTTTCTTT.

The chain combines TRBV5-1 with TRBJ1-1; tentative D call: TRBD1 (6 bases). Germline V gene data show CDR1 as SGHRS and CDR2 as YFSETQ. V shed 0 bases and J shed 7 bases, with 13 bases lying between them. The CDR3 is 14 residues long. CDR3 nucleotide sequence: TGCGCCAGCAGCTTGGCCGGGGGGGCGAGTGAAGCTTTCTTT. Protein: CASSLAGGASEAFF.

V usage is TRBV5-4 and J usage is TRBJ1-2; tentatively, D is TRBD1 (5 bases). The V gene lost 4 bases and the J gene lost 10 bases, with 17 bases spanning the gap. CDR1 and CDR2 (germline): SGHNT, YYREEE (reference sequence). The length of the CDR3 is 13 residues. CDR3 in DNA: TGTGCCAGCAGCCGGGGGTCATCAAGGGACTACACCTTC. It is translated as CASSRGSSRDYTF.